These T cell receptor beta chains were read from a single sample in a study of persistence of HIV-infected CD4 T cells. Their antigens remain unidentified. Assay: immunoSEQ multiplex PCR; the TCRdb copy retains only in-frame clones and omits some. Seen here are about 7,500 clones, under 80% observed once, and the top ten hold 15% to 20%. Sequenced material: CD4+ T cells sorted from PBMCs after approximately 19-hour stimulation, taken from a patient who received antiretroviral therapy. All receptors derive from an adult man with HIV who was CMV-seropositive. Each CDR3 is given with its conserved first and last residue. D genes are given only for firm matches. Not every row has a clone size; where given, it reads once, few, many or a size class.

v_gene: TRBV4-1; j_gene: TRBJ2-5; abundance: few; d_gene: NA; CDR3aa: CASSQDRGRRPETQYF; CDR3nt: TGCGCCAGCAGCCAAGATAGGGGAAGGAGGCCTGAGACCCAGTACTTC
v_gene: TRBV6-5; j_gene: TRBJ2-1; abundance: NA; d_gene: TRBD1; CDR3aa: CASSSTGTGLRNEQFF; CDR3nt: TGTGCCAGCAGTTCCACCGGGACAGGGCTTCGCAATGAGCAGTTCTTC
v_gene: TRBV19; j_gene: TRBJ1-2; abundance: NA; d_gene: NA; CDR3aa: CASSIGGQFGYTF; CDR3nt: TGTGCCAGTAGTATTGGAGGACAGTTTGGCTACACCTTC
v_gene: TRBV5-1; j_gene: TRBJ1-2; abundance: once; d_gene: NA; CDR3aa: CASSLENYGYTF; CDR3nt: TGCGCCAGCAGCCTAGAAAACTATGGCTACACCTTC
v_gene: TRBV29-1; j_gene: TRBJ1-1; abundance: NA; d_gene: TRBD1; CDR3aa: CSVHPGGTEAFF; CDR3nt: TGCAGCGTTCACCCAGGGGGCACTGAAGCTTTCTTT
v_gene: TRBV6-1; j_gene: TRBJ1-1; abundance: NA; d_gene: NA; CDR3aa: CASSAKGGWDDTEAFF; CDR3nt: TGTGCCAGCAGTGCGAAGGGAGGGTGGGACGACACTGAAGCTTTCTTT
v_gene: TRBV29-1; j_gene: TRBJ2-5; abundance: NA; d_gene: TRBD1; CDR3aa: CSVGRGQGVETQYF; CDR3nt: TGCAGCGTTGGGAGGGGACAGGGCGTCGAGACCCAGTACTTC
v_gene: TRBV7-9; j_gene: TRBJ2-7; abundance: few; d_gene: TRBD2; CDR3aa: CASSLAKSGGKYEQYF; CDR3nt: TGTGCCAGCAGCTTAGCAAAGAGCGGGGGGAAATACGAGCAGTACTTC
v_gene: TRBV9; j_gene: TRBJ1-5; abundance: NA; d_gene: NA; CDR3aa: CASSATVSSNQPQHF; CDR3nt: TGTGCCAGCAGCGCCACAGTTTCTAGCAATCAGCCCCAGCATTTT
v_gene: TRBV18; j_gene: TRBJ1-6; abundance: NA; d_gene: TRBD1; CDR3aa: CASSQQGKDSPLHF; CDR3nt: TGTGCCAGCTCCCAACAGGGGAAGGATTCACCCCTCCACTTT
v_gene: TRBV14; j_gene: TRBJ2-5; abundance: NA; d_gene: TRBD2; CDR3aa: CASSPVTSPETQYF; CDR3nt: TGTGCCAGCAGCCCCGTGACTAGCCCTGAGACCCAGTACTTC
v_gene: TRBV7-2; j_gene: TRBJ2-7; abundance: NA; d_gene: NA; CDR3aa: CASSLSRGDYEQYF; CDR3nt: TGTGCCAGCAGCTTAAGCAGGGGGGACTACGAGCAGTACTTC